Following are 10 T cell receptor beta chains from one sample sequenced in a study of OX40 agonist ivuxolimab in advanced cancers. Library generation was performed with the immunoSEQ multiplex PCR assay. This immuneACCESS table, as held by TCRdb, lists in-frame sequences with V and J called but not all clones. Of the missing ones, under half trace to an unresolved V gene in checked studies; the others have no known cause. In this sample the table shows approximately 83,000 clones, around 85% of which occur a single time. Of the sample, roughly 4.6% is held by the ten largest clones. The source material was CD4+ or CD8+ T cells sorted from blood, sampled in a trial of the OX40 agonist ivuxolimab. The receptors shown here come from an adult with an advanced solid tumor such as melanoma, head and neck, liver or kidney cancer.

The chain has TRBV4-2 and TRBJ2-1; 11 bases align to TRBD2. The CDR3 is 16 amino acids. CDR1 LGHNA and CDR2 YNFKEQ come from the germline V gene. The ends lost 1 base at V and 10 bases at J; junction bases unmatched: 9. The CDR3: CASSQGLLAGVEEQFF. The CDR3 coding sequence is TGTGCCAGCAGCCAAGGCCTACTAGCGGGGGTGGAGGAGCAGTTCTTC.

The CDR3 loop is CASSVVPGPYNEQFF. In nucleotides, the CDR3 is TGTGCCAGCAGCGTAGTTCCGGGGCCCTACAATGAGCAGTTCTTC. V is TRBV9 and J is TRBJ2-1; either TRBD1 or TRBD2 may fit D (5 bases each). This CDR3 region has 15 residues. The V gene's germline CDR1 is SGDLS and CDR2 YYNGEE. Trimming removed 0 bases from V and 2 bases from J, with 9 bases in between.

V is TRBV6-5 and J is TRBJ1-2; 7 positions match TRBD1. J lost 6 bases, V lost 5 bases, and 9 bases had no gene match. This CDR3 spans 14 amino acids. CDR1 is MNHEY and CDR2 is SVGAGI in the germline V gene. The chain's CDR3 is CASSTPTGSNGYTF. The CDR3 bases are TGTGCCAGCAGTACCCCGACAGGGTCCAATGGCTACACCTTC.

The genes are TRBV7-9 and TRBJ2-5, with D perhaps TRBD1 or TRBD2 (6 bases each). The CDR3 runs to 18 residues. The germline V gene encodes CDR1 SEHNR and CDR2 FQNEAQ (reference sequence). V lost 1 base to trimming and J lost 1 base, with 19 bases between them. Here the CDR3 reads CASSLGRRDKGGQETQYF. The CDR3 DNA sequence: TGTGCCAGCAGCTTAGGGCGGAGGGACAAAGGAGGCCAAGAGACCCAGTACTTC.

Turning to this clone: A far more abundant clone sits one base away, making this likely a read error. J is TRBJ2-7 and V is TRBV2; D is uncertain. Per the germline V gene, CDR1 is SNHLY and CDR2 is FYNNEI. Trimming pared 6 bases from V and 3 bases from J, leaving 3 bases between. The CDR3 is 10 amino acids. Here the CDR3 reads CASSHYEQYF. DNA of the CDR3: TGTGCCAGCAGCCACTACGAGCAGTACTTC. The full variable domain, with the rest looked up from reference TRBV2 and TRBJ2-7, is EPEVTQTPSHQVTQMGQEVILRCVPISNHLYFYWYRQILGQKVEFLVSFYNNEISEKSEIFDDQFSVERPDGSNFTLKIRSTKLEDSAMYFCASSHYEQYFGPGTRLTVT.

This clone was counted once. The V call is TRBV19, the J call TRBJ1-1, with TRBD1 identical over 10 bases. V shed 5 bases and J 3 bases; nucleotides not matched to a gene: 12. Germline loops: CDR1 LNHDA, CDR2 SQIVND (reference sequence). The CDR3 is 17 amino acids. CDR3 residues: CASSLPRRQGAYTEAFF. As DNA, the CDR3 is TGTGCCAGTAGTCTGCCTCGTAGACAGGGGGCCTACACTGAAGCTTTCTTT.

This chain connects TRBV4-2 to TRBJ2-5, with D tentatively TRBD2 (6 bases). Germline V gene lookup returns CDR1 LGHNA and CDR2 YNFKEQ. The CDR3 is made up of 18 amino acids. V was pared by 4 bases and J by 0 bases, with 21 bases between. As DNA, the CDR3 is TGTGCCAGCAGCCTAAAGGGGTCAACTAGCAGCCACCAAGAGACCCAGTACTTC. Its protein product is CASSLKGSTSSHQETQYF.

The chain recombines TRBV7-9 with TRBJ1-5, with D perhaps TRBD1 (5 bases). Germline V lookup: CDR1 SEHNR, CDR2 FQNEAQ (reference sequence). CDR3 length: 17 residues. V was cut by 4 bases and J by 0 bases, with 16 bases left in between. CDR3 sequence: CASSSQGNLYSNQPQHF. The CDR3 DNA follows: TGTGCCAGCAGCTCGCAGGGAAACCTCTATAGCAATCAGCCCCAGCATTTT.

The chain is built from TRBV6-1 and TRBJ2-7; tentative D call: TRBD2 (6 bases). CDR3 length: 14 residues. Trimming left V 3 bases short and J 3 bases short, with 12 bases between. Germline values: CDR1 MNHNS, CDR2 SASEGT. The CDR3 reads CASSDPRGSYEQYF. CDR3 sequence (DNA): TGTGCCAGCAGTGACCCCCGGGGGAGCTACGAGCAGTACTTC.

V is TRBV23-1 and J is TRBJ2-3; tentative D call: TRBD2 (6 bases). TRBV23-1 is given ORF status, its function remaining uncertain. Trimming removed 1 base from V and 2 bases from J, with 25 bases in between. This CDR3 has 20 amino acids. This CDR3 reads CASSQLTKAGPHENTDTQYF. The CDR3 region has the DNA TGCGCCAGCAGTCAATTAACGAAGGCGGGGCCCCACGAAAACACAGATACGCAGTATTTT.